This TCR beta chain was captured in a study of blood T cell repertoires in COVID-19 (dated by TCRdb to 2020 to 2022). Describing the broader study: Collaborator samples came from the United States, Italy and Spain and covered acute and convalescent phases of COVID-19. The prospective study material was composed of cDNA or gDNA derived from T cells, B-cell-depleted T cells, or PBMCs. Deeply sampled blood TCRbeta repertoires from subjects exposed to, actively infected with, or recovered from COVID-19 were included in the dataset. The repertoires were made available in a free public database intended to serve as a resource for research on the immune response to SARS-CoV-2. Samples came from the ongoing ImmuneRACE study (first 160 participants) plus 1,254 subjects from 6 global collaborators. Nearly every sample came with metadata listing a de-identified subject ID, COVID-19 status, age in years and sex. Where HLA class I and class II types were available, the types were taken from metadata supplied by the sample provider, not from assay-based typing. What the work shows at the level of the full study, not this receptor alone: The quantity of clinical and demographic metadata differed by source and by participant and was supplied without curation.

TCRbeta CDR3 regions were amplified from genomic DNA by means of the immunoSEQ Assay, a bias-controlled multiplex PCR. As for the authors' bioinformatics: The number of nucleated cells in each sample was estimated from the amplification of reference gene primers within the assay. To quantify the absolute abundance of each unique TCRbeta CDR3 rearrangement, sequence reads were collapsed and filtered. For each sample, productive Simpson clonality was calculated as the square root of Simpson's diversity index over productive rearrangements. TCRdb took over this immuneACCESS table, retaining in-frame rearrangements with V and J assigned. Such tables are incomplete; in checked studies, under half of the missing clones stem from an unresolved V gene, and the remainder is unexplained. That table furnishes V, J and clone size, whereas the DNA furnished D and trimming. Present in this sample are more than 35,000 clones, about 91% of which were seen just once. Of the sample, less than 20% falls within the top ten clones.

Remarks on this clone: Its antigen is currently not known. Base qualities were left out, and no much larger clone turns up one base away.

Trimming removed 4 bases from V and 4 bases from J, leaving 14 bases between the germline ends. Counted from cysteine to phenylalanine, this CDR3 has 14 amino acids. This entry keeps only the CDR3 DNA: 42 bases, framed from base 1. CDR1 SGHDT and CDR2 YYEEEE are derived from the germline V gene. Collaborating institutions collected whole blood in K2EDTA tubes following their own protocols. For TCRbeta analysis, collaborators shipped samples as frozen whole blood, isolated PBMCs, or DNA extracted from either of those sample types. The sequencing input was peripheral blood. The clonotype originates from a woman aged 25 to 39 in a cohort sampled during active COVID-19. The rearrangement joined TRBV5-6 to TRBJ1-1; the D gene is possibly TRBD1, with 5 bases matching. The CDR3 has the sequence CASSPVPDSTEAFF. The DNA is TGTGCCAGCAGCCCGGTGCCTGACAGCACTGAAGCTTTCTTT.